This T cell receptor (beta chain) was captured by sequencing in a study of blood T cell repertoires in COVID-19. Study-level background: Whether acute or convalescent, the COVID-19 samples came from the United States, Italy and Spain. From T cells, B-cell-depleted T cells, or PBMCs came the material, which was cDNA or gDNA.

As handled by the study authors: How many nucleated cells were present was estimated from reference gene primer amplification. Assay: immunoSEQ multiplex PCR; the TCRdb copy retains only in-frame clones and omits some. D and trimming were read from the DNA, whereas the V and J calls and clone size are those reported in that table. Of a few hundred thousand clones listed, over 75% are singletons. The CDR3 has 12 residues. CDR1 LNHDA and CDR2 SQIVND come from the germline V gene (reference sequence). V was clipped by 4 bases and J by 3 bases, with 6 bases between them. V usage is TRBV19 and J usage is TRBJ1-2; D is undetermined. The receptor was derived from a woman aged 30 to 39 who had recovered from COVID-19. The sequenced sample was PBMCs or T cells enriched from blood (not recorded which). The CDR3 nucleotides read TGTGCCAGTAGTACAGGCCACTATGGCTACACCTTC. It yields the protein CASSTGHYGYTF.